The present entry profiles one T cell receptor (beta chain) with its context. Its antigen is unknown. This specimen comes from a study of T cell responses to AZD1222 COVID-19 vaccine. Study findings and constraints: Dominant at 160-218 and 743-854, vaccine-associated CD4 TCRs also spanned spike. Repertoire collection took place solely once the T cell response had peaked.

Only in-frame clones appear in the TCRdb table, and some are missing; sequencing was by immunoSEQ multiplex PCR. The table records approximately 150,000 clones, 88% of them present only once. V lost 3 bases and J lost 4, with 9 bases in between. CDR3 size: 13 residues. Germline loops: CDR1 LGHNT, CDR2 FRNRAP. This TCR derives from an adult who received the AZD1222 COVID-19 vaccine. The material sequenced was peripheral blood, taken 28 days after the second AZD1222 dose. The rearrangement links TRBV12-5 to TRBJ1-1, with a possible D match to TRBD1 (5 bases). Written as DNA, the CDR3 is TGTGCTAGTGGTTTTGGGGCAGTCACTGAAGCTTTCTTT. Its protein product is CASGFGAVTEAFF. The variable domain in full, completed from reference TRBV12-5 and TRBJ1-1, reads DARVTQTPRHKVTEMGQEVTMRCQPILGHNTVFWYRQTMMQGLELLAYFRNRAPLDDSGMPKDRFSAEMPDATLATLKIQPSEPRDSAVYFCASGFGAVTEAFFGQGTRLTVV.